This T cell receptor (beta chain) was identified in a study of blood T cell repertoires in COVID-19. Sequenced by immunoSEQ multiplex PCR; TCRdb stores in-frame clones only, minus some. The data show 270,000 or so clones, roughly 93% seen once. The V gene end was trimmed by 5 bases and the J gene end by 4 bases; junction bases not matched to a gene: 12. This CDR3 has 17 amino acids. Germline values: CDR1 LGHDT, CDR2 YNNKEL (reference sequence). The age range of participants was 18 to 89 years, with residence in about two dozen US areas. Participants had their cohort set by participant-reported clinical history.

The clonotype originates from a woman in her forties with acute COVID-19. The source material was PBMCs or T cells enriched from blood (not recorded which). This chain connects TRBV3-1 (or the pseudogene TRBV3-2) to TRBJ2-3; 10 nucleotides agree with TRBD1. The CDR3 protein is CASSESVGTGVADTQYF. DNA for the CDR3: TGTGCCAGCAGCGAAAGTGTGGGGACAGGGGTCGCAGATACGCAGTATTTT.